The clone carrying this TCR beta chain was counted only a few times. Its cognate antigen is unknown. This sample is part of a study of cytomegalovirus exposure and HLA in healthy donors. Findings and limits, study-wide: Per a prior analysis, the majority of TCR beta V segments were productive roughly 87% or roughly 30% of the time. A later analysis found common viral pathogens apparently linked to several of the most significant clusters. Presence/absence analyses rested on an assumption that sequencing depth was roughly uniform across donors.

Germline V lookup: CDR1 DFQATT, CDR2 SNEGSKA (reference sequence). CDR3 length: 10 amino acids. Trimming shortened V by 7 bases and J by 5 bases, and 7 bases separated the two germline ends. PCR amplification relied on 60 Vbeta primers (plus 13 Jbeta primers). TCRdb's copy holds only in-frame clones and misses some; the assay was immunoSEQ multiplex PCR. This table has fewer than 150,000 clones, around 73% appearing once. V usage is TRBV20-1 and J usage is TRBJ2-3; tentatively, D is TRBD2 (6 bases). This TCR derives from a man over 45 in good health and CMV-seronegative. The material sequenced was PBMCs. The CDR3 loop is CSVGGDTQYF. DNA for the CDR3: TGCAGTGTGGGGGGAGATACGCAGTATTTT.